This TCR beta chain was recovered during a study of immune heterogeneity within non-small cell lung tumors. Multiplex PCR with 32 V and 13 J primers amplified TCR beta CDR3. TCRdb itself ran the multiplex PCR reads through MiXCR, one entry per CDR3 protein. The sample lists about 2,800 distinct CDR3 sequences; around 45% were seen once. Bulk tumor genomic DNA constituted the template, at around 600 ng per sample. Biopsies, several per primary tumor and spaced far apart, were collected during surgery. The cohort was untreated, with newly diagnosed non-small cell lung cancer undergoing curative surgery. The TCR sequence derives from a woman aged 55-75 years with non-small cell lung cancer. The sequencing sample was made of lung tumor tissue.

The CDR3: CSASQGTGNEQFF. The CDR3 DNA sequence: TGCAGTGCCAGTCAGGGGACAGGGAATGAGCAGTTCTTC. The rearrangement uses TRBV20-1 and TRBJ2-1; 9 bases align to TRBD1. V lost 6 bases to trimming and J lost 7 bases; unmatched junction nucleotides: 7. CDR3 length equals 13 residues. CDR1 is DFQATT, CDR2 SNEGSKA, per germline (reference sequence).